This passage covers 5 T cell receptor beta chains from one sample sequenced in a study of blood T cell repertoires in COVID-19. Profiled with immunoSEQ multiplex PCR; TCRdb holds only in-frame clones, not every one. The table includes tens of thousands of clones, about 68% detected once. Sequences were obtained from peripheral blood. All receptors derive from a man over 45 with active or convalescent COVID-19.

J is TRBJ2-2 and V is TRBV7-9, with 7 bases fitting TRBD2. V was clipped by 0 bases and J by 6 bases; unmatched bases: 1. Germline CDR1 and CDR2: SEHNR and FQNEAQ (reference sequence). This CDR3 spans 14 amino acids. CDR3 amino acids: CASSLARGSGELFF. Here the CDR3 DNA reads TGTGCCAGCAGCTTAGCGCGGGGGTCCGGGGAGCTGTTTTTT. Full variable domain (remainder filled in from reference TRBV7-9 and TRBJ2-2): DTGVSQNPRHKITKRGQNVTFRCDPISEHNRLYWYRQTLGQGPEFLTYFQNEAQLEKSRLLSDRFSAERPKGSFSTLEIQRTEQGDSAMYLCASSLARGSGELFFGEGSRLTVL.

This clone was seen a handful of times. J is TRBJ2-5 and V is TRBV7-9, with 11 positions matching TRBD1. There are 15 residues in the CDR3. Looked up from germline, CDR1 is SEHNR and CDR2 is FQNEAQ (reference sequence). V shed 5 bases, J shed 5 bases, and the junction held 7 bases outside the gene matches. CDR3 sequence reads: CASSRRTGGYETQYF. The DNA of the CDR3 is TGTGCCAGCAGCCGACGGACAGGGGGCTATGAGACCCAGTACTTC.

The CDR3 region is CASSSPGFDGYGYTF. The CDR3 nucleotides read TGTGCCAGCAGCTCCCCCGGGTTTGACGGCTATGGCTACACCTTC. The gene calls are TRBV7-2 and TRBJ1-2; D ambiguous. The V end was cut by 4 bases, the J end by 4 bases, with 16 bases between. Germline V gene sequence: CDR1 SGHTA, CDR2 FQGNSA. This CDR3 spans 15 amino acids. Full variable domain (missing parts from reference TRBV7-2 and TRBJ1-2): GAGVSQSPSNKVTEKGKDVELRCDPISGHTALYWYRQSLGQGLEFLIYFQGNSAPDKSGLPSDRFSAERTGGSVSTLTIQRTQQEDSAVYLCASSSPGFDGYGYTFGSGTRLTVV.

V gene TRBV6-6 combines with J gene TRBJ2-3, with 10 bases identical to TRBD2. Germline loops: CDR1 MNHNY, CDR2 SVGAGI (reference sequence). The junction had 7 bases not matched to a gene; V was cut back by 5 bases and J by 5 bases. The CDR3 contains 15 residues. Written as DNA, the CDR3 is TGTGCCAGCAGTGTACTAGCGGGGTACAGAGATACGCAGTATTTT. Amino acid sequence: CASSVLAGYRDTQYF.

The chain couples TRBV6-2 or TRBV6-3 to TRBJ2-7; TRBD2 matches 8 bases. J was trimmed by 3 bases and V by 6 bases; bases with no gene match: 16. The CDR3 sequence is 17 residues long. Per germline, CDR1 MNHEY and CDR2 SVGEGT. The CDR3 spells CASSPNLLRGDLYEQYF. The CDR3 region has the DNA TGTGCCAGCAGCCCAAACCTCTTGCGGGGGGACCTCTACGAGCAGTACTTC.